These 28 T cell receptor beta chains came from one sample sequenced in a study of CD8 T cells in ankylosing spondylitis. The antigens of these receptors remain unknown. Overall study results and limits: A motif of fewer than ten highly homologous TCR beta variants was seen as apparently characteristic of ankylosing spondylitis blood.

A single record per CDR3 protein comes from TCRdb applying MiXCR to the 5' RACE reads. In the table there are 330,000 or so distinct CDR3 sequences, less than 9.5% of which are singletons. Sequenced: blood, either unsorted or a sorted T cell fraction (not recorded which). The receptor set was obtained from a male donor with ankylosing spondylitis.

In its sample, this clonotype was seen a few times. The chain combines TRBV6-5 with TRBJ2-4, with D perhaps matching TRBD1 (5 bases). The CDR3 spans 15 residues. Trimming took 2 bases from V and 12 from J, leaving 20 bases between them. Per the germline V gene, CDR1 is MNHEY and CDR2 is SVGAGI. The CDR3 region has the DNA TGTGCCAGCAGTTACGCCAGACAGCTCATCTCGAATCAGTACTTC. It encodes CASSYARQLISNQYF.

The chain recombines TRBV7-9 with TRBJ2-1; D uncertain. Deletions cut 5 bases from V and 7 bases from J, with 18 bases between. CDR3 length: 15 amino acids. CDR1 and CDR2 (germline): SEHNR, FQNEAQ (reference sequence). CDR3 in amino acids: CASSPKIRKGNEQFF. DNA for the CDR3: TGTGCCAGCAGCCCCAAAATCCGGAAAGGGAATGAGCAGTTCTTC.

This clonotype was counted only a few times. The J gene is TRBJ2-7, the V gene TRBV27; 7 nucleotides line up with TRBD1. Trimming took 5 bases from V and 2 from J; bases not matched to a gene: 3. The CDR3 consists of 13 residues. Germline values: CDR1 MNHEY, CDR2 SMNVEV (reference sequence). CDR3 sequence (DNA): TGTGCCAGCAGTATCGGGACAGCCTACGAGCAGTACTTC. This encodes CASSIGTAYEQYF.

This clonotype has a handful of counts. This chain uses TRBV4-2 with TRBJ2-1; 7 bases fit TRBD2. The CDR3 covers 16 residues. V trimming: 2 bases; J trimming: 2 bases; junction bases outside the gene matches: 6. The germline V gene encodes CDR1 LGHNA and CDR2 YNFKEQ. CDR3 in DNA: TGTGCCAGCAGCCAAAGGGAGGGCGTGGCCTACAATGAGCAGTTCTTC. Amino acids: CASSQREGVAYNEQFF.

This clonotype was found a few times. V gene TRBV9 combines with J gene TRBJ2-1; TRBD2 matches 7 bases. CDR1 and CDR2 from the germline V gene are SGDLS and YYNGEE. The CDR3 is made up of 14 amino acids. After removal of 10 bases from V and 7 bases from J, the junction contained 14 bases not matched to a gene. The CDR3 here is CASQRGGGKNEQFF. CDR3 coding DNA: TGTGCCTCACAACGGGGCGGGGGAAAGAATGAGCAGTTCTTC.

This clonotype was picked up a small number of times. The genes are TRBV7-3 and TRBJ2-2; D gene uncertain. Deletions cut 1 base from V and 6 bases from J, with 6 bases between. Germline CDR1 reads SGHTA; CDR2 reads FQGTGA. CDR3 length equals 13 residues. In DNA form, the CDR3 reads TGTGCCAGCAGCTTAAGGGTTCCCGGGGAGCTGTTTTTT. It encodes CASSLRVPGELFF.

This clonotype came up a few times. The rearrangement links TRBV6-5 to TRBJ2-7, with TRBD1 matching over 8 bases. V lost 0 bases, J lost 2 bases, and 6 bases stayed unmatched. This CDR3 comprises 16 residues. Germline lookup yields CDR1 MNHEY and CDR2 SVGAGI. CDR3 in amino acids: CASSYSWTGLTYEQYF. CDR3 DNA: TGTGCCAGCAGTTACTCTTGGACAGGGCTTACCTACGAGCAGTACTTC.

A few counts support this clonotype. The chain has TRBV4-3 and TRBJ2-7, with D tentatively TRBD2 (6 bases). In germline, CDR1 is LGHNA, CDR2 YSLEER. V was clipped by 0 bases and J by 2 bases, with 14 bases between them. This CDR3 comprises 16 residues. CDR3 sequence: CASSQDRRVSPYEQYF. The DNA for the CDR3 is TGCGCCAGCAGCCAAGACCGGAGGGTTAGCCCCTACGAGCAGTACTTC.

Here the CDR3 reads CASSIVSGSGTEAFF. The CDR3 DNA is TGTGCCAGTAGTATAGTAAGTGGATCGGGCACTGAAGCTTTCTTT. The gene calls are TRBV19 and TRBJ1-1; D unresolved. The V and J ends lost 1 base and 4 bases respectively, with 13 bases between them. This CDR3 is built from 15 residues. CDR1 and CDR2 (germline): LNHDA, SQIVND (reference sequence).

The chain couples TRBV7-2 to TRBJ2-5; TRBD1 aligns across 7 bases. This CDR3 spans 14 amino acids. CDR1 and CDR2 from the germline V gene are SGHTA and FQGNSA. Trimming removed 5 bases from V and 0 bases from J; junction bases left unmatched: 3. CDR3 sequence: CASSIRGYQETQYF. The CDR3 nucleotides are TGTGCCAGCAGCATCAGGGGGTACCAAGAGACCCAGTACTTC.

CDR3 sequence (DNA): TGTGCCAGCAGCTTAGCGGGTAGGGGACAGATCTATGGCTACACCTTC. Translated, it gives CASSLAGRGQIYGYTF. V usage is TRBV7-2 and J usage is TRBJ1-2; TRBD1 agrees at 7 bases. This CDR3 contains 16 residues. With 0 bases clipped from V and 4 bases from J, the junction kept 8 bases outside the gene matches. Germline lookup yields CDR1 SGHTA and CDR2 FQGNSA.

This chain joins TRBV6-6 and TRBJ2-1; no clear D gene. Germline V gene lookup returns CDR1 MNHNY and CDR2 SVGAGI (reference sequence). Trimming left V 2 bases short and J 5 bases short, with 4 bases between. This CDR3 contains 12 residues. As DNA, the CDR3 is TGTGCCAGCAGTTACCCCCACAATGAGCAGTTCTTC. Translated: CASSYPHNEQFF.

In its sample, this clonotype was seen many times. This chain joins TRBV24-1 and TRBJ2-1; D not resolved. V gave up 4 bases and J gave up 6 bases, with 9 bases separating them. The V gene's germline CDR1 is KGHDR and CDR2 SFDVKD. The CDR3 length is 13 residues. The CDR3 is CATSDQFSNEQFF. The CDR3 DNA reads TGTGCCACCAGTGACCAATTTAGCAATGAGCAGTTCTTC.

Only a few counts were recorded for this clonotype. The J gene is TRBJ1-5, the V gene TRBV7-2; D is unresolved. This CDR3 spans 14 amino acids. The germline gives CDR1 SGHTA, CDR2 FQGNSA. The V gene lost 1 base and the J gene lost 1 base, with 5 bases spanning the gap. The CDR3: CASSLVRSNQPQHF. Here the CDR3 DNA reads TGTGCCAGCAGCTTAGTTAGGAGCAATCAGCCCCAGCATTTT.

The chain links TRBV29-1 to TRBJ1-6; unclear D gene. Per the germline V gene, CDR1 is SQVTM and CDR2 is ANQGSEA. This CDR3 contains 17 residues. Trimming took 1 base from V and 0 from J, leaving 13 bases between them. The CDR3 bases are TGCAGCGTTGAAGGGGGTGGCCTGAGCTCCTATAATTCACCCCTCCACTTT. This gives the protein CSVEGGGLSSYNSPLHF.

Only a few counts were recorded for this clonotype. The rearrangement uses TRBV29-1 and TRBJ2-3; 7 nucleotides match TRBD2. The CDR3 sequence is 15 residues long. Germline values: CDR1 SQVTM, CDR2 ANQGSEA. V lost 4 bases to trimming and J lost 2 bases; unmatched junction nucleotides: 9. CDR3 sequence: CSVVRAGFTTDTQYF. CDR3 sequence (DNA): TGCAGCGTTGTCCGAGCGGGATTTACCACAGATACGCAGTATTTT.

This clonotype was detected ten times or more. The V call is TRBV12-3 or TRBV12-4, the J call TRBJ1-2, with D perhaps matching TRBD1 (5 bases). CDR3 size: 14 residues. V dropped 6 bases and J dropped 5 bases, with 16 bases sitting between them. The CDR3 protein is CASSVARESYGYTF. CDR3 DNA: TGTGCCAGCAGCGTTGCCAGGGAGTCATATGGCTACACCTTC.

The V call is TRBV7-3, the J call TRBJ2-3, with 14 bases that match TRBD2. The germline V gene encodes CDR1 SGHTA and CDR2 FQGTGA. V shed 5 bases and J 4 bases; nucleotides not matched to a gene: 5. The CDR3 loop spans 16 amino acids. CDR3 region: CASSETSGRGSDTQYF. In DNA, the CDR3 is TGTGCCAGCAGCGAGACTAGCGGGAGGGGATCAGATACGCAGTATTTT.

The rearrangement uses TRBV5-1 and TRBJ2-5; the D call may be TRBD1 or TRBD2 (5 bases each). Germline CDR1 reads SGHRS; CDR2 reads YFSETQ. The CDR3 has 16 amino acids. Trimming stripped 0 bases from V and 5 bases from J, with 17 bases between. CDR3 DNA: TGCGCCAGCAGCTTGGACGGGCGTGGGGACCGGGAGACCCAGTACTTC. Protein product: CASSLDGRGDRETQYF.

This clonotype has a handful of counts. This rearrangement joins TRBV20-1 to TRBJ1-5, with 7 bases identical to TRBD1. CDR3 length: 14 residues. V shed 0 bases and J 2 bases; nucleotides not matched to a gene: 1. Germline CDR1 and CDR2: DFQATT and SNEGSKA (reference sequence). As DNA, the CDR3 is TGCAGTGCTAGAGACGGGACAGGCAATCAGCCCCAGCATTTT. Protein sequence: CSARDGTGNQPQHF.

Only a few counts were recorded for this clonotype. This chain uses TRBV5-1 with TRBJ1-4; TRBD1 is a possible D gene (5 bases). Germline loops: CDR1 SGHRS, CDR2 YFSETQ. The length of the CDR3 is 15 residues. V lost 0 bases to trimming and J lost 5 bases, with 11 bases between them. CDR3 loop: CASSLVEGRNEKLFF. CDR3 DNA: TGCGCCAGCAGCTTGGTTGAGGGGCGGAATGAAAAACTGTTTTTT.

This chain joins TRBV28 and TRBJ2-7, with 9 bases lining up with TRBD1. J lost 3 bases, V lost 7 bases, and 7 bases had no gene match. Germline CDR1 is MDHEN and CDR2 is SYDVKM. The CDR3 loop spans 14 amino acids. CDR3: CASTRDRVVYEQYF. CDR3 DNA: TGTGCCAGCACCCGGGACAGGGTCGTCTACGAGCAGTACTTC.

V and J are TRBV2 and TRBJ2-5; D might be TRBD1 (6 bases). The CDR3 length is 13 residues. Trimming took 6 bases from V and 1 from J, leaving 9 bases between them. CDR1 SNHLY and CDR2 FYNNEI come from the germline V gene. The CDR3 region has the DNA TGTGCCAGCAGCGGGACACGCCAAGAGACCCAGTACTTC. Its protein is CASSGTRQETQYF.

V usage is TRBV7-2 and J usage is TRBJ2-3; 11 bases are shared with TRBD1. The CDR3 consists of 17 residues. Germline CDR1 SGHTA, CDR2 FQGNSA. Unmatched junction bases numbered 4, after V lost 1 base and J lost 1 base. CDR3 DNA sequence: TGTGCCAGCAGCTTAGAGCGGACAGGGGGCGGCACAGATACGCAGTATTTT. It translates to CASSLERTGGGTDTQYF.

This chain connects TRBV3-1 to TRBJ1-5, with TRBD1 matching over 9 bases. This CDR3 has 15 amino acids. V was pared by 1 base and J by 5 bases, with 3 bases of the junction left unmatched. Germline CDR1 LGHDT, CDR2 YNNKEL (reference sequence). The CDR3 DNA reads as TGTGCCAGCAGCCAAGCCCGGGACAGGGATCAGCCCCAGCATTTT. It translates to CASSQARDRDQPQHF. Supplemented by reference TRBV3-1 and TRBJ1-5, the full variable domain reads DTAVSQTPKYLVTQMGNDKSIKCEQNLGHDTMYWYKQDSKKFLKIMFSYNNKELIINETVPNRFSPKSPDKAHLNLHINSLELGDSAVYFCASSQARDRDQPQHFGDGTRLSIL.

The V gene is TRBV5-1, the J gene TRBJ1-2, with D perhaps TRBD1 (6 bases). CDR1 is SGHRS, CDR2 YFSETQ, per germline. Trimming pared 4 bases from V and 9 bases from J, leaving 16 bases between. The CDR3 length is 13 residues. This CDR3 is CASSMDSLMSYTF. CDR3 DNA sequence: TGCGCCAGCAGCATGGACAGTCTTATGAGCTACACCTTC.

There are many counts of this clonotype. The J gene is TRBJ2-7, the V gene TRBV18; 9 positions agree with TRBD2. Germline CDR1 and CDR2: KGHSH and LQKENI. The J segment lost 2 bases and the V segment lost 0 bases, leaving 2 bases of the junction unmatched. The CDR3 consists of 15 residues. CDR3 nucleotides: TGTGCCAGCTCACCACCCGCTAGCGGGACCTACGAGCAGTACTTC. This encodes CASSPPASGTYEQYF.

This chain links TRBV7-6 with TRBJ2-1; D possibly matches TRBD1 or TRBD2 (7 bases each). CDR1 and CDR2 (germline): SGHVS, FNYEAQ. Trimming cost V 0 bases and J 7 bases, with 13 bases left between them. This CDR3 region has 15 residues. CDR3 coding DNA: TGTGCCAGCAGCTTAGCGGCAGGGGGGGCGAATGAGCAGTTCTTC. The encoded protein is CASSLAAGGANEQFF.